A selection of T cell receptor beta chains follows, all from one sample in a study of blood T cell repertoires in COVID-19. The protocol was immunoSEQ multiplex PCR, while the TCRdb copy is restricted to in-frame clones and leaves out a portion. The sample holds around 260,000 clones, 80% to 95% seen once. Sequences were obtained from PBMCs or T cells enriched from blood (not recorded which). The receptors originated from a woman aged 30 to 39 who had recovered from COVID-19. The CDR3 runs from the conserved cysteine through the conserved F or W. D genes are given only for firm matches. Expanded clones are given a class, and other clones once, few, many or no size at all.

TRBJ2-1 | - | TRBV20-1 | - | TGCAGTGCTAGTCGCGGGAACTACAATGAGCAGTTCTTC | CSASRGNYNEQFF
TRBJ2-3 | TRBD2 | TRBV24-1 | - | TGTGCCACCAGTGACCCTACACTAGCGGGGAGCACAGATACGCAGTATTTT | CATSDPTLAGSTDTQYF
TRBJ2-7 | TRBD1 | TRBV7-9 | - | TGTGCCAGCAGCTCGAAGGGACAGGGAAGGTTCGAGCAGTACTTC | CASSSKGQGRFEQYF
TRBJ2-2 | - | TRBV6-5 | - | TGTGCCAGCAGTTATCCACGGACCGGGGCCGGGGAGCTGTTTTTT | CASSYPRTGAGELFF
TRBJ2-7 | - | TRBV6-5 | once | TGTGCCAGCAGTTATTCAGGGGCTAACTCCTACGAGCAGTACTTC | CASSYSGANSYEQYF
TRBJ2-7 | TRBD2 | TRBV29-1 | - | TGCAGCGTTGAAGAGTCTTGGACCGGGAGGGCAAGCACGGAGCAGTACTTC | CSVEESWTGRASTEQYF
TRBJ1-1 | - | TRBV7-9 | - | TGTGCCAGCAGCTTATCGGCTGGGCAAAACACTGAAGCTTTCTTT | CASSLSAGQNTEAFF
TRBJ1-5 | - | TRBV19 | few | TGTGCCAGTACGAGTATCGTCGGCGGAAATCAGCCCCAGCATTTT | CASTSIVGGNQPQHF
TRBJ2-3 | - | TRBV5-4 | - | TGTGCCAGCAGCTTCCCACAGGGCAGCTTCACAGATACGCAGTATTTT | CASSFPQGSFTDTQYF
TRBJ2-6 | - | TRBV9 | - | TGTGCCAGCAGCGTAAGTCAGGCTCGCTCTGGGGCCAACGTCCTGACTTTC | CASSVSQARSGANVLTF
TRBJ1-1 | TRBD1 | TRBV3-1/TRBV3-2 | - | TGTGCCAGCAGCCTCGGGACAGGGTCGAACACTGAAGCTTTCTTT | CASSLGTGSNTEAFF
TRBJ2-1 | - | TRBV5-6 | - | TGTGCCAGCAGCCGAGGGGGGGTAGCCTACAATGAGCAGTTCTTC | CASSRGGVAYNEQFF
TRBJ1-5 | TRBD1 | TRBV10-3 | - | TGTGCCATCAGTGAGTCGAAGGGGGCTGGAACTCAGCCCCAGCATTTT | CAISESKGAGTQPQHF
TRBJ1-6 | TRBD1 | TRBV27 | once | TGTGCCAGCAGTTTTGGGACAGCAAATTCACCCCTCCACTTT | CASSFGTANSPLHF
TRBJ1-5 | TRBD1 | TRBV5-1 | - | TGCGCCAGCAGCCCCGGTTCCGGGACAGACAATCAGCCCCAGCATTTT | CASSPGSGTDNQPQHF
TRBJ2-7 | - | TRBV4-3 | - | TGCGCCAGCAGCCAAGATCATATACGGAGCGCCCGGGAGCAGTACTTC | CASSQDHIRSAREQYF
TRBJ2-7 | - | TRBV28 | few | TGTGCCAGCAGCAACATATACGAGCAGTACTTC | CASSNIYEQYF
TRBJ1-3 | - | TRBV4-3 | once | TGCGCCAGCAGCCAAGATATACCGGGGAACTCTGGAAACACCATATATTTT | CASSQDIPGNSGNTIYF
TRBJ2-6 | TRBD1 | TRBV7-2 | - | TGTGCCAGCAGCTTCGACAGGGGGAGAGCTGGGGCCAACGTCCTGACTTTC | CASSFDRGRAGANVLTF
TRBJ1-2 | - | TRBV19 | - | TGTGCCAGTAGTCCACAGGGTTATGGCTACACCTTC | CASSPQGYGYTF
TRBJ2-2 | - | TRBV30 | - | TGTGCCTACACAGACCCTAACACCGGGGAGCTGTTTTTT | CAYTDPNTGELFF
TRBJ2-7 | TRBD2 | TRBV10-1 | - | TGCGCCAGCAGGGAGGGTACTAGCGACCACGAGCAGTACTTC | CASREGTSDHEQYF
TRBJ1-6 | - | TRBV9 | few | TGTGCCAGCAGCGTAGGCGGTCCGGGGAGTTCACCCCTCCACTTT | CASSVGGPGSSPLHF
TRBJ1-1 | - | TRBV6-1 | - | TGTGCCAGCAGTGGTAAATCGGGGGGATCGACCAACACTGAAGCTTTCTTT | CASSGKSGGSTNTEAFF
TRBJ1-5 | TRBD1 | TRBV19 | - | TGTGCCAGTAGTAGAACCCAGGGGGCGAATCAGCCCCAGCATTTT | CASSRTQGANQPQHF